The 11 T cell receptor beta chains given below trace back to one sample, sequenced in a study of cytomegalovirus exposure and HLA in healthy donors. PCR primers comprised 60 Vbeta and 13 Jbeta primers. Assay: immunoSEQ multiplex PCR; the TCRdb copy retains only in-frame clones and omits some. The sample lists about 160,000 clones, 60% to 85% occurring once. The specimen was PBMCs. The source is a woman in her forties or fifties in good health and CMV-seropositive.

The V gene is TRBV27, the J gene TRBJ1-1, with 10 bases identical to TRBD1. Per germline, CDR1 MNHEY and CDR2 SMNVEV (reference sequence). This CDR3 is built from 15 residues. Germline trimming cut 2 bases from V and 3 bases from J; bases unmatched to any gene: 3. The CDR3 sequence is CASSLQDRGHTEAFF. The CDR3 coding sequence is TGTGCCAGCAGTTTACAAGACAGGGGGCACACTGAAGCTTTCTTT.

The CDR3 region is CASSPDRTSEEQYF. The CDR3 DNA follows: TGTGCCAGCAGCCCGGACAGGACCTCGGAGGAGCAGTACTTC. This sequence joins TRBV6-4 and TRBJ2-7, with TRBD1 identical over 7 bases. Germline V gives CDR1 MRHNA, CDR2 SNTAGT. The CDR3 covers 14 residues. Trimming at V came to 6 bases and at J to 7 bases, leaving 12 bases not matched to a gene.

The V gene is TRBV10-3, the J gene TRBJ2-7; 9 bases align to TRBD2. Germline CDR1 is ENHRY and CDR2 is SYGVKD. CDR3 length equals 15 residues. J gave up 4 bases and V 2 bases, and 6 bases lay outside the gene matches. CDR3 amino acids: CAISEGLAGTYEQYF. The CDR3 nucleotides read TGTGCCATCAGTGAGGGGCTAGCGGGAACGTACGAGCAGTACTTC.

The chain has TRBV27 and TRBJ1-1, with a tentative D call TRBD1 (5 bases). Per the germline V gene, CDR1 is MNHEY and CDR2 is SMNVEV (reference sequence). The CDR3 covers 13 residues. The V gene lost 7 bases and the J gene lost 0 bases, with 9 bases spanning the gap. CDR3 sequence (DNA): TGTGCCAGCAACTACAGGATGAACACTGAAGCTTTCTTT. Translation gives CASNYRMNTEAFF.

The chain is built from TRBV15 and TRBJ2-3; weak D call: TRBD2 (5 bases). This CDR3 is 16 amino acids long. Germline values: CDR1 LNHNV, CDR2 YYDKDF (reference sequence). V was clipped by 0 bases and J by 1 base, with 11 bases between them. The CDR3 DNA sequence: TGTGCCACCAGCAGAGATAGGGCCGGGGGCACAGATACGCAGTATTTT. It encodes CATSRDRAGGTDTQYF.

This rearrangement joins TRBV6-1 to TRBJ1-4, with D tentatively TRBD1 (6 bases). Trimming stripped 6 bases from V and 7 bases from J, with 9 bases between. Germline values: CDR1 MNHNS, CDR2 SASEGT. The CDR3 is 12 amino acids. The CDR3 sequence: CASRRGTEKLFF. CDR3 DNA: TGTGCCAGCAGGAGGGGGACTGAAAAACTGTTTTTT.

The chain couples TRBV2 to TRBJ2-7; the match to TRBD2 covers 11 bases. The CDR3 is 12 residues long. J was trimmed by 4 bases and V by 11 bases; bases with no gene match: 4. Germline lookup yields CDR1 SNHLY and CDR2 FYNNEI. The CDR3 loop is CAGGTSGYEQYF. The CDR3 coding sequence is TGTGCCGGCGGGACTAGCGGATACGAGCAGTACTTC.

The gene calls are TRBV9 and TRBJ2-3; unclear D gene. The germline V and J ends were trimmed by 0 bases and 0 bases, with 5 bases remaining between them. Germline CDR1 is SGDLS and CDR2 is YYNGEE. The CDR3 is made up of 14 amino acids. CDR3 DNA: TGTGCCAGCAGCGTAGTAACTAGCACAGATACGCAGTATTTT. This gives the protein CASSVVTSTDTQYF.

The CDR3 bases are TGTGCCAGCAGCTCCCCGACAACCTGGGTGACTGAAGCTTTCTTT. Protein sequence: CASSSPTTWVTEAFF. V and J are TRBV7-9 and TRBJ1-1; D ambiguous. The CDR3 is 15 amino acids. Trimming shortened V by 4 bases and J by 5 bases, and 17 bases separated the two germline ends. Germline V gives CDR1 SEHNR, CDR2 FQNEAQ (reference sequence).

This clone was found once. The chain employs TRBV7-9 and TRBJ1-1, with a possible D match to TRBD1 (5 bases). The V gene lost 0 bases and the J gene lost 6 bases, with 5 bases spanning the gap. The germline V gene encodes CDR1 SEHNR and CDR2 FQNEAQ (reference sequence). CDR3 length: 12 residues. CDR3 DNA sequence: TGTGCCAGCAGCTTAGCCAGGGCTGAAGCTTTCTTT. This gives the protein CASSLARAEAFF. Based on the CDR3 plus reference TRBV7-9 and TRBJ1-1, the full variable domain is DTGVSQNPRHKITKRGQNVTFRCDPISEHNRLYWYRQTLGQGPEFLTYFQNEAQLEKSRLLSDRFSAERPKGSFSTLEIQRTEQGDSAMYLCASSLARAEAFFGQGTRLTVV.

V usage is TRBV27 and J usage is TRBJ2-3; TRBD2 aligns across 11 bases. Germline V gene data show CDR1 as MNHEY and CDR2 as SMNVEV (reference sequence). V shed 7 bases and J 4 bases; nucleotides not matched to a gene: 4. The CDR3 spans 14 residues. CDR3 residues: CASKPGLAADTQYF. DNA of the CDR3: TGTGCCAGCAAGCCGGGACTAGCGGCAGATACGCAGTATTTT.